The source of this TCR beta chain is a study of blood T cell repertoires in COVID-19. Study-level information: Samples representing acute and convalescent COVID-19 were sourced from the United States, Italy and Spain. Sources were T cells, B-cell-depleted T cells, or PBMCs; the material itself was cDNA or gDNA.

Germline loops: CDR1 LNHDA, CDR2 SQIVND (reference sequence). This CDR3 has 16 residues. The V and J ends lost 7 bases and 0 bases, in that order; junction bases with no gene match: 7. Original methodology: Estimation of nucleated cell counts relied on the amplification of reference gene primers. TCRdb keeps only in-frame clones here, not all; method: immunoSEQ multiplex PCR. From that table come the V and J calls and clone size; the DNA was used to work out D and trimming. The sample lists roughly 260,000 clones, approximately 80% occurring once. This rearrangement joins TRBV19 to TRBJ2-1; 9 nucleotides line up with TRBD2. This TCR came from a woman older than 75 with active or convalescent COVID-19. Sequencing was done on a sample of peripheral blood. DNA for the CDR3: TGTGCCAGTATGAGGAGCGGGGGGAGCTCCTACAATGAGCAGTTCTTC. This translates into CASMRSGGSSYNEQFF.